This T cell receptor (beta chain) was profiled in a study of cytomegalovirus exposure and HLA in healthy donors. Regarding the study as a whole: One variant, a missense change in DCLRE1C, was linked in a later analysis to TCR beta V- and J-gene trimming.

The PCR used 60 Vbeta and 13 Jbeta primers. Libraries were prepared by immunoSEQ multiplex PCR; TCRdb keeps only in-frame clonotypes and omits some of them. The sample contains about 100,000 clones, under 80% of which appear only once. The CDR3 length is 13 residues. Remarks on this clone: Its antigen is unidentified.

What was sequenced was PBMCs. The TCR originated in a woman aged 18-30 years in good health and CMV-seropositive. The gene calls are TRBV12-2 and TRBJ2-7; TRBD2, the D gene given by the table, was not confirmed from the DNA. TRBV12-2 is a recognized pseudogene. CDR3 DNA: TGTGCAAGTCGCTCTCCTAGCGGGAGGGAGCAGTACTTC. Protein sequence: CASRSPSGREQYF.